This record concerns one T cell receptor (beta chain) sequence. What it binds is not known. The source of the sample is a study of T cell responses to AZD1222 COVID-19 vaccine. Study context: Doses given second, at about 4 or about 12 weeks, were pooled. Study-wide findings and caveats: The study found Spike-specific TCR breadth and depth rose after two AZD1222 doses. Clonal diversity may have been underestimated, and the donors were mostly white British, with more females than males. Vaccine-related CD4 TCRs covered spike, predominating at 160-218 and 743-854.

The data were produced by immunoSEQ multiplex PCR, yet TCRdb's version contains in-frame clones alone and is incomplete. The sample shows roughly 170,000 clones, about nine tenths of them seen only once. V lost 3 bases and J lost 8, with 8 bases in between. CDR3 size: 13 residues. The specimen was peripheral blood, collected on day 0 of AZD1222 vaccination. The chain couples TRBV12-3 or TRBV12-4 to TRBJ1-6, with D unresolved. The TCR was taken from an adult in good health. The CDR3 DNA is TGTGCCAGCAGTTTGGGCGGGGATTCACCCCTCCACTTT. It codes for CASSLGGDSPLHF.